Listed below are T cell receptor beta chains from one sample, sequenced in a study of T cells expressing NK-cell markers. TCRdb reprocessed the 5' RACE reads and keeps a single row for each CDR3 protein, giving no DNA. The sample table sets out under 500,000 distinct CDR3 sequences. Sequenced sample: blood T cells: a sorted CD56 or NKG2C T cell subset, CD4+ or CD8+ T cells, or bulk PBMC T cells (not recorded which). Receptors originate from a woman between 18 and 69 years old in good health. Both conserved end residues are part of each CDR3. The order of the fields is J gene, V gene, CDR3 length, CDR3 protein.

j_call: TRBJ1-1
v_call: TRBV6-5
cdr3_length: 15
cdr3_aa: CASSYSMGAGTEAFF

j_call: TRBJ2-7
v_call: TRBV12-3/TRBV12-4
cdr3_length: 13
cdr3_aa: CASSFDRFYEQYF

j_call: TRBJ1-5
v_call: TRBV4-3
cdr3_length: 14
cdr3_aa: CASSAGLDYQPQHF

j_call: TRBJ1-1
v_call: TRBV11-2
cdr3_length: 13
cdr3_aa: CASSPQRSTEAFF

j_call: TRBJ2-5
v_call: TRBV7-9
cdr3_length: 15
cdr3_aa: CASSLVLVPFETQYF

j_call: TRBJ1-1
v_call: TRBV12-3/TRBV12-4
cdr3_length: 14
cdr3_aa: CASSLGVRNTEAFF

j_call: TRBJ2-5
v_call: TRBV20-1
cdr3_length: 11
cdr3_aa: CSATSGETQYF

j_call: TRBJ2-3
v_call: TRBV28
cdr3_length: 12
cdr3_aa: CASSRDLDTQYF

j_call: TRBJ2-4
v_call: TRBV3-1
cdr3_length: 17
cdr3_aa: CASSQGTASLAKNIQYF

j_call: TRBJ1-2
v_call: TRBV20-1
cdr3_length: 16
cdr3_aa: CSARDRRRLSFGGYTF